The TCR beta chain under discussion was sequenced for a study of T cells in Graves' hyperthyroidism and ophthalmopathy. Background on the study: Peripheral blood sampling occurred at initial diagnosis, before any treatment.

This clonotype has ten or more counts. Its antigen remains unknown. General study points: Blood also contained most expanded thyroid clonotypes above 0.001.

Germline V gene data show CDR1 as MNHNS and CDR2 as SASEGT. The CDR3 sequence is 13 residues long. The trim removed 4 bases at V and 5 bases at J, leaving 3 bases unmatched. RNA transcripts were the template for amplifying TCR beta CDR3 regions. The HTBI primer set was used in a first-round RT-PCR of the TCR CDR3. TCRdb passed the multiplex PCR reads through MiXCR, listing each CDR3 protein once. The table records around 690,000 distinct CDR3 sequences, roughly 17% of them present only once. The receptor was derived from a man in his fifties with Graves' hyperthyroidism. Sequences were obtained from blood. This chain uses TRBV6-1 with TRBJ2-5; 8 bases are shared with TRBD1. DNA for the CDR3: TGTGCCAGCAGTGCAGGGGGCGTGGAGACCCAGTACTTC. It specifies CASSAGGVETQYF.